This T cell receptor (beta chain) was found in a study of blood T cell repertoires in COVID-19. For the study at large: Specimens from acute and convalescent COVID-19 originated in the United States, Italy and Spain. From T cells, B-cell-depleted T cells, or PBMCs came the material, which was cDNA or gDNA.

The CDR3 loop spans 17 amino acids. Germline V gene lookup returns CDR1 ENHRY and CDR2 SYGVKD. The trim removed 3 bases at V and 5 bases at J, leaving 15 bases unmatched. Study processing details: How many nucleated cells were present was estimated from reference gene primer amplification. Profiling relied on immunoSEQ multiplex PCR, and the TCRdb table lists in-frame clones only, not all of them. V and J calls plus clone size are reproduced from that table; the DNA served to infer D and trimming. The table lists 14,000 to 15,000 clones, more than 75% of them singletons. The chain combines TRBV10-3 with TRBJ2-7, with 8 nucleotides matching TRBD1. This receptor was taken from a human donor in a cohort sampled during active COVID-19. The material sequenced was peripheral blood. CDR3 bases: TGTGCCATCAGTGAACCGGGGGCGGGGCAGGGGGCCGACGAGCAGTACTTC. Translated: CAISEPGAGQGADEQYF.